This passage covers 3 T cell receptor beta chains from one sample sequenced in a study of T cell responses to AZD1222 COVID-19 vaccine. The repertoire was sequenced with immunoSEQ multiplex PCR; TCRdb's copy has only in-frame clones and lacks some. The profile shows around 99,000 clones, 88% of them singletons. This sample comprised peripheral blood, obtained on day 0 of AZD1222 vaccination. These receptors were obtained from an adult in good health.

The chain carries TRBV30 and TRBJ1-3; 7 bases fit TRBD1. V lost 5 bases, J lost 2 bases, and 6 bases stayed unmatched. Germline-derived CDR1 and CDR2 are GTSNPN and SVGIG (reference sequence). The CDR3 length is 14 residues. Written as DNA, the CDR3 is TGTGCCTGGCACAGGGGTCTTCCTGGAAACACCATATATTTT. The encoded protein is CAWHRGLPGNTIYF.

The chain couples TRBV6-5 to TRBJ2-2; 10 bases agree with TRBD2. This CDR3 comprises 15 residues. Trimming cost V 4 bases and J 7 bases; bases outside gene matches: 6. Germline V gives CDR1 MNHEY, CDR2 SVGAGI. The CDR3 spells CASSSSGSLGGELFF. Here the CDR3 DNA reads TGTGCCAGCAGTTCTAGCGGGAGCCTTGGCGGGGAGCTGTTTTTT.

The CDR3 spells CASSFGAGTPYEQYF. CDR3 DNA sequence: TGTGCCAGCAGCTTTGGGGCAGGGACACCCTACGAGCAGTACTTC. The genes are TRBV7-3 and TRBJ2-7, with a weak D call TRBD1 (6 bases). The germline V and J ends were trimmed by 3 bases and 2 bases, with 14 bases remaining between them. The CDR3 contains 15 residues. In germline, CDR1 is SGHTA, CDR2 FQGTGA.